The entry below describes one T cell receptor (beta chain). V lost 7 bases and J 7 bases, leaving 13 bases between the germline ends. Germline CDR1 and CDR2: MDHEN and SYDVKM. This CDR3 is built from 13 residues. Treatment in this sample: about 20 received Ad26.COV2.S at low or high dose, single or two shots; about 5 received placebo; per-sample allocation not given. On day 63 after the first injection, vaccine and placebo recipients gave samples. Ad26.COV2.S expressed prefusion-stabilized spike from the original Wuhan strain. These data originate in a study of Ad26.COV2.S vaccination and SARS-CoV-2 variants. Study-level background: Donor got 5x10^10 or 1x10^11 viral particles of Ad26.COV2.S.

Libraries were prepared by immunoSEQ multiplex PCR; TCRdb keeps only in-frame clonotypes and omits some of them. The repertoire holds about 350,000 clones, with around 89% as singletons. The origin of this receptor is a person between 18 and 65 years old who received the Ad26.COV2.S COVID-19 vaccine or a placebo. This sequence joins TRBV28 and TRBJ1-4; D call uncertain. This sample comprised peripheral blood, obtained in a trial of Ad26.COV2.S vaccine versus placebo. The CDR3 loop reads CASNAGLVEKLFF. For the CDR3, the DNA is TGTGCCAGCAACGCGGGTCTAGTTGAAAAACTGTTTTTT. The full variable domain, completed using reference TRBV28 and TRBJ1-4, is DVKVTQSSRYLVKRTGEKVFLECVQDMDHENMFWYRQDPGLGLRLIYFSYDVKMKEKGDIPEGYSVSREKKERFSLILESASTNQTSMYLCASNAGLVEKLFFGSGTQLSVL.